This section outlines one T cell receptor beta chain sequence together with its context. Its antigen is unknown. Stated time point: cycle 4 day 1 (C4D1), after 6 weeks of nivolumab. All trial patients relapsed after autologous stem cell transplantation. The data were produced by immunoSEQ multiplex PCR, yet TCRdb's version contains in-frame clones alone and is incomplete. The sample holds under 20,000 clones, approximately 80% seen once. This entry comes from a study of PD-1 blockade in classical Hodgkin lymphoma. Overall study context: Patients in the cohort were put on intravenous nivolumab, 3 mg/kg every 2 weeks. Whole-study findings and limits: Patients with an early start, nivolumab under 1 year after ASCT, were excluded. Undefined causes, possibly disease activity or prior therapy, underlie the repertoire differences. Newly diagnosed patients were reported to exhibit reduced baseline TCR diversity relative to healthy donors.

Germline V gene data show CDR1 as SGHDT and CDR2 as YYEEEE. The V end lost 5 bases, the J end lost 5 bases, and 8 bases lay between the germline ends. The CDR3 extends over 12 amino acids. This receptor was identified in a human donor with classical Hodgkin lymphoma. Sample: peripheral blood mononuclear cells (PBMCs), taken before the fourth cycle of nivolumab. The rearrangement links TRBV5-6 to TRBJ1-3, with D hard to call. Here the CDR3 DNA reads TGTGCCAGCAGTATTGAGCGAAACACCATATATTTT. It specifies CASSIERNTIYF.